These 28 T cell receptor beta chains were all obtained from the same sample, sequenced in a study of T-cell reconstitution after alpha-beta-depleted transplantation in children. Researchers prepared the TCRbeta library using unique molecular identifiers, the study reports. TCRdb reanalysed the PCR reads using MiXCR and keeps one entry per CDR3 protein. The table shows fewer than 130,000 distinct CDR3 sequences, with 10% occurring only once. The sequences come from PBMCs from the stem cell graft donor, collected from the stem cell graft. Source of these receptors: a human donor who donated a stem cell graft to a child with acute lymphoblastic leukemia.

This clonotype was observed many times. The gene calls are TRBV28 and TRBJ2-2; no clear D gene. CDR3 length: 12 residues. Germline V gene data show CDR1 as MDHEN and CDR2 as SYDVKM. The V end lost 6 bases, the J end lost 1 base, and 3 bases lay between the germline ends. This CDR3 is CASRKNTGELFF. CDR3 DNA sequence: TGTGCCAGCAGGAAGAACACCGGGGAGCTGTTTTTT.

About this clonotype itself: Since a much larger clone is just one base distant, this may be a read error. The rearrangement joins TRBV6-2 or TRBV6-3 to TRBJ1-5; D is uncertain. The CDR3 is 14 amino acids. Trimming took 4 bases from V and 4 from J, leaving 11 bases between them. CDR1 MNHEY and CDR2 SVGEGT come from the germline V gene. The CDR3 DNA reads as TGTGCCAGCAGTTCGCAAATGGGGAATCAGCCCCAGCATTTT. Protein: CASSSQMGNQPQHF.

As regards this clonotype: A much larger clone differs from this one at a single base, so this may be a read error. V is TRBV20-1 and J is TRBJ2-7, with 8 bases lining up with TRBD2. Looked up from germline, CDR1 is DFQATT and CDR2 is SNEGSKA (reference sequence). The length of the CDR3 is 15 residues. This CDR3 reads CNAREKLAEYYEQYF. CDR3 DNA sequence: TGCAATGCTAGAGAGAAACTAGCGGAGTACTACGAGCAGTACTTC.

The sample holds many counts of this clonotype. Here the CDR3 reads CASTKTRDIQYF. The CDR3 DNA reads as TGTGCCAGCACCAAAACCCGGGACATTCAGTACTTC. The chain carries TRBV28 and TRBJ2-4; D call uncertain. The germline CDR1 and CDR2 sequences are MDHEN and SYDVKM. Trimming took 7 bases from V and 8 from J, leaving 12 bases between them. The CDR3 totals 12 residues.

At least ten counts were recorded for this clonotype. The chain carries TRBV12-3 or TRBV12-4 and TRBJ1-1; the D is unclear. V was shortened by 3 bases and J by 1 base, with 12 bases between the two germline ends. The CDR3 covers 15 residues. This CDR3 reads CASSFGPGGNTEAFF. The CDR3 DNA reads TGTGCCAGCAGTTTCGGCCCCGGCGGGAACACTGAAGCTTTCTTT.

In its sample, this clonotype was seen many times. This chain connects TRBV6-1 to TRBJ1-5; D call uncertain. Deletions cut 6 bases from V and 4 bases from J, with 13 bases between. The CDR3 has 14 amino acids. Germline CDR1 and CDR2: MNHNS and SASEGT. The CDR3 loop reads CASSSTFANQPQHF. The CDR3 region has the DNA TGTGCCAGCAGCTCCACATTCGCGAATCAGCCCCAGCATTTT.

This clonotype was observed many times. This chain joins TRBV12-3 or TRBV12-4 and TRBJ1-2; perhaps TRBD1 as D (6 bases). This CDR3 comprises 15 residues. V was cut by 6 bases and J by 4 bases, with 18 bases left in between. The CDR3 coding sequence is TGTGCCAGCAGAGGACAGTCGGAACGTTTCTATGGCTACACCTTC. Residues: CASRGQSERFYGYTF.

This clonotype occurred many times. The rearrangement links TRBV18 to TRBJ2-3; 9 bases line up with TRBD1. The CDR3 runs 13 residues. Trimming removed 1 base from V and 8 bases from J; junction bases left unmatched: 1. In germline, CDR1 is KGHSH, CDR2 LQKENI. The DNA for the CDR3 is TGTGCCAGCTCACCACGGGACAGGGCTACGCAGTATTTT. Its translation: CASSPRDRATQYF.

This clonotype was counted at least ten times. The chain links TRBV29-1 to TRBJ2-7; D gene unclear. The CDR3 length is 11 residues. V dropped 2 bases and J dropped 6 bases, with 8 bases sitting between them. The V gene's germline CDR1 is SQVTM and CDR2 ANQGSEA. The CDR3 loop reads CSVELLGEQYF. The CDR3 bases are TGCAGCGTTGAACTCCTCGGCGAGCAGTACTTC.

The chain employs TRBV4-1 and TRBJ2-7; no reliable D call. The V end was cut by 0 bases, the J end by 6 bases, with 9 bases between. CDR1 is MGHRA, CDR2 YSYEKL, per germline. The CDR3 runs 13 residues. CDR3 DNA: TGCGCCAGCAGCCAAGAATCAAGGCCCGAGCAGTACTTC. Residues: CASSQESRPEQYF.

This clonotype was counted many times. The chain links TRBV25-1 to TRBJ2-3; D might be TRBD2 (6 bases). The V end was cut by 7 bases, the J end by 7 bases, with 15 bases between. The CDR3 runs to 13 residues. Per the germline V gene, CDR1 is MGHDK and CDR2 is SYGVNS. DNA of the CDR3: TGTGCCAGCACCGAAGGGGACTGGTATACGCAGTATTTT. Translated, it gives CASTEGDWYTQYF.

This clonotype was seen a few times. The V and J genes are TRBV10-2 and TRBJ2-5, with 8 bases identical to TRBD1. V gave up 7 bases and J gave up 4 bases; unmatched junction bases: 8. CDR1 and CDR2 (germline): WSHSY, SAAADI. This CDR3 has 14 amino acids. CDR3 nucleotides: TGCGCCAGCACCCTGGCAGGGGGCGCAGAGACCCAGTACTTC. This sequence encodes CASTLAGGAETQYF.

This clonotype has ten or more counts. The gene calls are TRBV29-1 and TRBJ2-2; D is ambiguous. Germline CDR1 and CDR2: SQVTM and ANQGSEA. The germline V and J ends were trimmed by 8 bases and 6 bases, with 10 bases remaining between them. CDR3 length: 11 residues. CDR3 amino acids: CSLGWAGELFF. The CDR3 region has the DNA TGCAGCCTCGGGTGGGCCGGGGAGCTGTTTTTT.

This clonotype was seen ten or more times. The chain couples TRBV7-2 to TRBJ2-3; D tentatively reads TRBD1 or TRBD2 (5 bases each). Looked up from germline, CDR1 is SGHTA and CDR2 is FQGNSA. This CDR3 is built from 14 residues. V was pared by 5 bases and J by 2 bases, with 11 bases between. The CDR3 spells CASSRDRHTDTQYF. CDR3 bases: TGTGCCAGCAGCCGGGACCGGCACACAGATACGCAGTATTTT.

This clonotype showed up many times. J is TRBJ1-2 and V is TRBV12-3 or TRBV12-4; possibly TRBD1 for D (5 bases). The CDR3 has 13 amino acids. Deletions cut 7 bases from V and 0 bases from J, with 9 bases between. CDR3 nucleotide sequence: TGTGCCAGCAAGCCAGGGCCTAACTATGGCTACACCTTC. This gives the protein CASKPGPNYGYTF.

This clonotype appeared many times. This chain connects TRBV7-2 to TRBJ2-5, with D maybe TRBD1 (5 bases). This CDR3 spans 14 amino acids. The germline gives CDR1 SGHTA, CDR2 FQGNSA. The ends were cut back, 5 bases at V and 4 bases at J, with 14 bases in the middle. CDR3 protein: CASSRRGRVETQYF. Written as DNA, the CDR3 is TGTGCCAGCAGCCGGAGAGGCAGGGTAGAGACCCAGTACTTC.

This clonotype was found many times. The J gene is TRBJ1-4, the V gene TRBV5-5; D not resolved. The CDR3 is made up of 16 amino acids. Germline V gene lookup returns CDR1 SGHKS and CDR2 YYEKEE (reference sequence). V lost 0 bases to trimming and J lost 2 bases, with 11 bases between them. The CDR3 sequence: CASSLAPYPTNEKLFF. Here the CDR3 DNA reads TGTGCCAGCAGCTTGGCGCCATATCCTACTAATGAAAAACTGTTTTTT.

V and J are TRBV25-1 and TRBJ1-1; 8 bases are shared with TRBD1. This CDR3 spans 14 amino acids. J was trimmed by 5 bases and V by 4 bases; bases with no gene match: 6. CDR1 and CDR2 from the germline V gene are MGHDK and SYGVNS. CDR3 sequence reads: CASSGRGRGTEAFF. In DNA form, the CDR3 reads TGTGCCAGCAGTGGCAGGGGGCGCGGGACTGAAGCTTTCTTT.

Ten or more counts support this clonotype. The chain combines TRBV7-9 with TRBJ2-5, with a tentative D call TRBD2 (5 bases). Germline values: CDR1 SEHNR, CDR2 FQNEAQ (reference sequence). The CDR3 loop spans 11 amino acids. V gave up 8 bases and J gave up 2 bases, with 6 bases separating them. CDR3 region: CASQRQETQYF. CDR3 bases: TGTGCCAGCCAGCGGCAAGAGACCCAGTACTTC.

This clonotype was seen repeatedly, ten times or more. The chain is built from TRBV7-3 and TRBJ2-1, with 9 positions matching TRBD1. Germline CDR1 is SGHTA and CDR2 is FQGTGA. Germline trimming cut 4 bases from V and 0 bases from J; bases unmatched to any gene: 7. This CDR3 is 17 amino acids long. CDR3 amino acids: CASSSSRGQGSYNEQFF. The CDR3, as DNA: TGTGCCAGCAGCTCTTCCAGGGGACAGGGCTCCTACAATGAGCAGTTCTTC.

Ten or more counts support this clonotype. The J gene is TRBJ2-7, the V gene TRBV11-2; D not resolved. Germline V gene lookup returns CDR1 SGHAT and CDR2 FQNNGV. CDR3 length equals 11 residues. V was clipped by 2 bases and J by 7 bases, with 6 bases between them. This chain's CDR3 is CASSLSKEQYF. In DNA, the CDR3 is TGTGCCAGCAGCTTATCCAAAGAGCAGTACTTC.

This clonotype was counted at least ten times. This chain uses TRBV3-1 with TRBJ2-1; the match to TRBD2 covers 12 bases. This CDR3 spans 17 amino acids. After removal of 0 bases from V and 4 bases from J, the junction contained 4 bases not matched to a gene. Looked up from germline, CDR1 is LGHDT and CDR2 is YNNKEL (reference sequence). CDR3: CASSQEGLAGTYNEQFF. CDR3 nucleotide sequence: TGTGCCAGCAGCCAAGAGGGACTAGCGGGCACGTACAATGAGCAGTTCTTC.

This clonotype was picked up many times. The CDR3 loop reads CASSYLGQDYTF. CDR3 sequence (DNA): TGTGCCAGCAGTTACCTTGGACAAGACTACACCTTC. The chain is built from TRBV6-6 and TRBJ1-2, with a possible D match to TRBD1 (5 bases). The CDR3 contains 12 residues. V lost 2 bases, J lost 10 bases, and 11 bases lay in between. The germline gives CDR1 MNHNY, CDR2 SVGAGI (reference sequence).

This clonotype was seen ten or more times. The chain links TRBV6-2 or TRBV6-3 to TRBJ2-1; 9 positions agree with TRBD2. V was pared by 8 bases and J by 5 bases, with 13 bases of the junction left unmatched. This CDR3 has 16 amino acids. CDR1 is MNHEY and CDR2 is SVGEGT in the germline V gene. The CDR3 reads CASRAGGLSEHNEQFF. In DNA form, the CDR3 reads TGTGCCAGCCGGGCGGGGGGGCTTTCGGAACACAATGAGCAGTTCTTC.

This clonotype was seen repeatedly, ten times or more. J is TRBJ1-5 and V is TRBV6-2 or TRBV6-3; the match to TRBD1 covers 9 bases. Germline V gene sequence: CDR1 MNHEY, CDR2 SVGEGT. The CDR3 is 21 residues long. J was trimmed by 2 bases and V by 5 bases; bases with no gene match: 22. CDR3 region: CASSNPTLDRGESLGNQPQHF. The CDR3 DNA sequence: TGTGCCAGCAGTAACCCTACTTTAGACAGGGGGGAAAGTCTGGGCAATCAGCCCCAGCATTTT.

This clonotype has at least ten counts. J is TRBJ1-2 and V is TRBV10-3; unclear D gene. Trimming took 11 bases from V and 4 from J, leaving 14 bases between them. Germline-derived CDR1 and CDR2 are ENHRY and SYGVKD. The CDR3 is 12 amino acids. The CDR3 region is CASNPAGYGYTF. The CDR3, as DNA: TGTGCCTCAAACCCCGCCGGCTATGGCTACACCTTC.

The sample holds many counts of this clonotype. The rearrangement links TRBV6-2 or TRBV6-3 to TRBJ2-1; 14 nucleotides line up with TRBD2. V lost 2 bases to trimming and J lost 7 bases; unmatched junction nucleotides: 1. The CDR3 is 15 residues long. Germline loops: CDR1 MNHEY, CDR2 SVGEGT. The CDR3 here is CASSYGTSGSNEQFF. CDR3 in DNA: TGTGCCAGCAGTTACGGGACTAGCGGGAGTAATGAGCAGTTCTTC.

This clonotype was detected many times. This chain links TRBV7-2 with TRBJ2-5; a weak D match, TRBD1 (6 bases). This CDR3 spans 16 amino acids. V was shortened by 1 base and J by 3 bases, with 15 bases between the two germline ends. Germline loops: CDR1 SGHTA, CDR2 FQGNSA. CDR3 sequence (DNA): TGTGCCAGCAGCTTAGAGAGTTGGGGGCAGAAAGAGACCCAGTACTTC. It encodes CASSLESWGQKETQYF.